The sequence of this T cell receptor (beta chain) was determined in a study of blood T cell repertoires in COVID-19. The CDR3 is made up of 16 amino acids. Germline V CDR1 and CDR2: SGHRS, YFSETQ. V was clipped by 4 bases and J by 10 bases; unmatched bases: 15. This table comes from immunoSEQ multiplex PCR, and its TCRdb copy is limited to in-frame clones, with some not included. The sample holds approximately 390,000 clones; around 90% are singletons and the top ten take 6.5% to 7%. The V and J genes are TRBV5-1 and TRBJ2-1, with 9 bases lining up with TRBD1. The sequenced material came from peripheral blood. This receptor was identified in a man between 18 and 29 years old with active or convalescent COVID-19. CDR3 loop: CASSEPGQGTTGEQFF. Here the CDR3 DNA reads TGCGCCAGCAGCGAACCGGGACAGGGAACTACTGGGGAGCAGTTCTTC.